This T cell receptor beta chain was identified during a study of T cell repertoires in cytomegalovirus infection. Only a few counts were recorded for this clonotype. Its antigen is as yet unknown. General study points: Clonotypes of TCR beta that were HLA-C-restricted and CMV-specific dominated the ex vivo response.

TCRdb re-called the reads with MiXCR, one entry per CDR3 protein. This sample has under 600,000 distinct CDR3 sequences, with about 17% found just once. Material: CD8+ T cells from PBMCs. The origin of this receptor is a human donor in good health (CMV status not recorded). Some clones in this sample may be carry-over from other donors' samples.

The chain's CDR3 is CASSQESLISGNTIYF. The CDR3 nucleotides read TGTGCCAGCAGCCAAGAGTCCCTAATTTCGGGAAACACCATATATTTT. The rearrangement joins TRBV14 to TRBJ1-3; D is ambiguous. V lost 0 bases, J lost 4 bases, and 13 bases lay in between. Germline assignment: CDR1 SGHDN and CDR2 FVKESK. The CDR3 is 16 amino acids.